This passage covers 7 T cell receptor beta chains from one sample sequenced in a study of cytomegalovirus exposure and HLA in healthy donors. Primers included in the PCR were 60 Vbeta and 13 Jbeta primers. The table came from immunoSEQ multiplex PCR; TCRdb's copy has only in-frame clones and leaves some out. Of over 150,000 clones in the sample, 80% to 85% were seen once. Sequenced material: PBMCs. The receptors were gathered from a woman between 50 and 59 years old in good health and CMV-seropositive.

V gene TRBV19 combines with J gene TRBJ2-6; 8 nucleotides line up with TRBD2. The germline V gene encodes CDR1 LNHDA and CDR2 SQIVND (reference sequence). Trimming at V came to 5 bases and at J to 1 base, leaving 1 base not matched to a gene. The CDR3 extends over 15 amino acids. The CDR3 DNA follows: TGTGCCAGTAGTGCTAGCGGGTCTGGGGCCAACGTCCTGACTTTC. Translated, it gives CASSASGSGANVLTF.

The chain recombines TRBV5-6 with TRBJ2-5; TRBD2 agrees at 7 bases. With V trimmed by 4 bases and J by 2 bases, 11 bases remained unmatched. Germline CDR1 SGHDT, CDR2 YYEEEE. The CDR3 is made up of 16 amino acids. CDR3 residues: CASSAGGKRLQETQYF. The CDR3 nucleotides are TGTGCCAGCAGCGCCGGGGGGAAGCGGCTTCAAGAGACCCAGTACTTC. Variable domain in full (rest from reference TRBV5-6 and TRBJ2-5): DAGVTQSPTHLIKTRGQQVTLRCSPKSGHDTVSWYQQALGQGPQFIFQYYEEEERQRGNFPDRFSGHQFPNYSSELNVNALLLGDSALYLCASSAGGKRLQETQYFGPGTRLLVL.

CDR3: CASSLVPLSTSGSYEQYF. The CDR3 coding sequence is TGTGCCAGCAGCTTAGTCCCCCTTTCCACTAGCGGGAGCTACGAGCAGTACTTC. V usage is TRBV7-6 and J usage is TRBJ2-7, with 11 bases aligning to TRBD2. CDR1 and CDR2 (germline): SGHVS, FNYEAQ. The CDR3 runs 18 residues. With 1 base clipped from V and 3 bases from J, the junction kept 11 bases outside the gene matches.

CDR3 sequence reads: CASSLESGTDTQYF. The CDR3 coding sequence is TGCGCCAGCAGCTTGGAATCAGGCACAGATACGCAGTATTTT. The chain is built from TRBV5-1 and TRBJ2-3, with unresolved D. The CDR3 totals 14 residues. Per the germline V gene, CDR1 is SGHRS and CDR2 is YFSETQ. Trimming left V 0 bases short and J 1 base short, with 6 bases between.

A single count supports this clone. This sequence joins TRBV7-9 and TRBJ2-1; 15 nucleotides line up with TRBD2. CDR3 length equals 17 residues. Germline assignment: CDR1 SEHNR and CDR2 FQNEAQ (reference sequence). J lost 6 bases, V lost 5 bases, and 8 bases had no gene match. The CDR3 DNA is TGTGCCAGCAGCCCCCGGACTAGCGGGGGGGGTCGCAATGAGCAGTTCTTC. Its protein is CASSPRTSGGGRNEQFF.

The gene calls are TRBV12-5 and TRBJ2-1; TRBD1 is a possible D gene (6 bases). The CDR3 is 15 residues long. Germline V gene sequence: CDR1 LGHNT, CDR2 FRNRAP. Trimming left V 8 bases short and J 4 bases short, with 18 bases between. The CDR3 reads CASSLLGTKYNEQFF. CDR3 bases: TGTGCTAGTAGCCTACTCGGGACAAAGTACAATGAGCAGTTCTTC.

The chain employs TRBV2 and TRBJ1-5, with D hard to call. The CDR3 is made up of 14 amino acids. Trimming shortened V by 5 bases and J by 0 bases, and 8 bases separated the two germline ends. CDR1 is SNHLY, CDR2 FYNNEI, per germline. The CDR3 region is CASSRSYSNQPQHF. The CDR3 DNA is TGTGCCAGCAGTCGGTCCTATAGCAATCAGCCCCAGCATTTT.